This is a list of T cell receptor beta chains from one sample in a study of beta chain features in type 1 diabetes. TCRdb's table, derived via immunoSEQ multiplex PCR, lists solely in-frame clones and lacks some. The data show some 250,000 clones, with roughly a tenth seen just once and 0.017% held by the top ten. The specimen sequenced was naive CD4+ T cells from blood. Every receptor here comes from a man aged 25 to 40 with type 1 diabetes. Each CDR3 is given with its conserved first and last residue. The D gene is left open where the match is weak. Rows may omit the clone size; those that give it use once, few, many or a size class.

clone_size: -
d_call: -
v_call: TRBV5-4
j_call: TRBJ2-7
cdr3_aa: CASSLAGVYEQYF
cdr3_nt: TGTGCCAGCAGCTTGGCGGGGGTTTACGAGCAGTACTTC

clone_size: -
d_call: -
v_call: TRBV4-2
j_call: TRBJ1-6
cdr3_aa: CASSQVVGSFNSPLHF
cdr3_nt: TGTGCCAGCAGCCAAGTGGTGGGCAGCTTTAATTCACCCCTCCACTTT

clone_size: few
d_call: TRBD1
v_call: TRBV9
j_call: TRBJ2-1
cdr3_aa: CASSVEGQGAFDEQFF
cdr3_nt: TGTGCCAGCAGCGTAGAGGGACAGGGGGCTTTCGATGAGCAGTTCTTC

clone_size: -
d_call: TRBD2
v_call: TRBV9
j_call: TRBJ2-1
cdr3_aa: CASTISGDGSYNEQFF
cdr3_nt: TGTGCCAGCACCATTAGCGGGGATGGCTCCTACAATGAGCAGTTCTTC

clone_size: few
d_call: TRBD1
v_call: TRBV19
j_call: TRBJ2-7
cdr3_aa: CASRDRVSSYEQYF
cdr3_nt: TGTGCCAGCCGGGACAGAGTAAGCTCCTACGAGCAGTACTTC

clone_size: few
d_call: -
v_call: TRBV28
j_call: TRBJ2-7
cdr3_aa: CASSSGGSPYEQYF
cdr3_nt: TGTGCCAGCAGTTCTGGGGGGAGTCCCTACGAGCAGTACTTC

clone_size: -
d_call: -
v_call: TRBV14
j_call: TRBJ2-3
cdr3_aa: CASSQVAGLSTQYF
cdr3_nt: TGTGCCAGCAGCCAAGTTGCTGGCCTCAGTACGCAGTATTTT

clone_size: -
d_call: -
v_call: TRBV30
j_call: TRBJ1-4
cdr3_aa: CAWCPGLNEKLFF
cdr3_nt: TGTGCCTGGTGCCCAGGGCTTAATGAAAAACTGTTTTTT

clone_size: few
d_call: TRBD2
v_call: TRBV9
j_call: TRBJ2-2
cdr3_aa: CASSVAERGRFTGELFF
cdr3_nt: TGTGCCAGCAGCGTAGCCGAGCGGGGACGCTTCACCGGGGAGCTGTTTTTT

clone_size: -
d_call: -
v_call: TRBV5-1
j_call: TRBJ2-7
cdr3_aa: CASSVTVTYEQYF
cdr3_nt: TGCGCCAGCAGCGTGACAGTGACCTACGAGCAGTACTTC

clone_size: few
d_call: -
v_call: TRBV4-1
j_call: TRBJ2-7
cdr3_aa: CASSQGPIPRGFSYEQYF
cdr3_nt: TGCGCCAGCAGCCAAGGACCCATCCCTAGGGGCTTCTCCTACGAGCAGTACTTC

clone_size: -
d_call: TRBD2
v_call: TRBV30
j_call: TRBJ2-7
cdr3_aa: CAWRRPGTSGAYEQYF
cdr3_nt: TGTGCCTGGAGACGTCCAGGGACTAGCGGGGCCTACGAGCAGTACTTC

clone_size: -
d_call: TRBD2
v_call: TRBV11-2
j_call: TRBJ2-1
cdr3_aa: CASSKLRLAGGSSYNEQFF
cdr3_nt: TGTGCCAGCAGTAAACTAAGACTAGCGGGGGGCAGCTCCTACAATGAGCAGTTCTTC

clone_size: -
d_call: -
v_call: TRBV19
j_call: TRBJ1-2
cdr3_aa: CASSIDPGNYGYTF
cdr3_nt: TGTGCCAGTAGTATAGATCCCGGGAACTATGGCTACACCTTC

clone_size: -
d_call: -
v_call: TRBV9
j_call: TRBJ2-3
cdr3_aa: CASSVVERTDTQYF
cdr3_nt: TGTGCCAGCAGCGTAGTAGAGCGCACAGATACGCAGTATTTT

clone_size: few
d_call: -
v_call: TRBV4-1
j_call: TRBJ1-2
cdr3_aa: CASSQLGLGFDGYTF
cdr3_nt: TGCGCCAGCAGCCAACTGGGGCTTGGCTTCGATGGCTACACCTTC

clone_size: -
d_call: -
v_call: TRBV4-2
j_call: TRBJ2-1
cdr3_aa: CASSQVTGEYNEQFF
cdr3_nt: TGTGCCAGCAGCCAAGTAACCGGGGAGTACAATGAGCAGTTCTTC

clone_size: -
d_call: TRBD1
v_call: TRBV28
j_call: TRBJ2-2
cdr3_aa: CASRIAGTGGMFF
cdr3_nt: TGTGCCAGCAGGATCGCAGGGACAGGGGGAATGTTTTTT

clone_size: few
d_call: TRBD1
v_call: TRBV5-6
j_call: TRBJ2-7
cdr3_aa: CASSLLWTGYEQYF
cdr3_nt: TGTGCCAGCAGCTTGCTCTGGACAGGGTACGAGCAGTACTTC

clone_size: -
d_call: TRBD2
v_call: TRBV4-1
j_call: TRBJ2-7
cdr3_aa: CASSQPRERGYEQYF
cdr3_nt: TGCGCCAGCAGCCAACCCAGGGAGCGGGGCTACGAGCAGTACTTC

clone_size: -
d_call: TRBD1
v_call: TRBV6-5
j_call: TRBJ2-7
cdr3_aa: CASSYSGTGYEQYF
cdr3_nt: TGTGCCAGCAGTTACTCCGGGACAGGCTACGAGCAGTACTTC

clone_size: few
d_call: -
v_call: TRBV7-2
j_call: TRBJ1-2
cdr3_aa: CASSSISGTPNGYTF
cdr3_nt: TGTGCCAGCAGCTCCATTTCCGGGACACCGAATGGCTACACCTTC

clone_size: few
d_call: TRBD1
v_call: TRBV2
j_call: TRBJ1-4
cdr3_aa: CASDGQGQGNEKLFF
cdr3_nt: TGTGCCAGCGATGGGCAAGGACAGGGTAATGAAAAACTGTTTTTT